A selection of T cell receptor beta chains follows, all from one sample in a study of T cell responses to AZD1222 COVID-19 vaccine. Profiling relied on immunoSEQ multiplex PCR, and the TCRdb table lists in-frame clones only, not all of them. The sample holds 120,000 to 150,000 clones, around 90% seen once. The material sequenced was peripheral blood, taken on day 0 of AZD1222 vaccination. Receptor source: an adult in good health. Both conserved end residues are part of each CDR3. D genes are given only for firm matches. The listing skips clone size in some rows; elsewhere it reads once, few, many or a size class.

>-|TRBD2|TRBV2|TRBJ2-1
CASSGQLAGGLVSGEQFF
TGTGCCAGCAGTGGCCAACTAGCGGGAGGGTTAGTTTCTGGTGAGCAGTTCTTC
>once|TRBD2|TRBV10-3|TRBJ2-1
CAIRWDGRAGEQFF
TGTGCCATCAGGTGGGACGGGAGGGCTGGTGAGCAGTTCTTC
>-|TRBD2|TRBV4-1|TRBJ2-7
CASSQGTGGRAYEQYF
TGCGCCAGCAGCCAAGGGACTGGCGGGAGAGCCTACGAGCAGTACTTC
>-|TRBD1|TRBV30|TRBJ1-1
CAWRDRGTEAFF
TGTGCCTGGAGGGACAGGGGGACTGAAGCTTTCTTT
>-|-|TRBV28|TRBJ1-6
CASSFSQGGSPLHF
TGTGCCAGCAGTTTCTCTCAGGGAGGTTCACCCCTCCACTTT
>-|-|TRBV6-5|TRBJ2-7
CASSFRVTEPYEQYF
TGTGCCAGCAGCTTTAGGGTGACAGAGCCCTACGAGCAGTACTTC
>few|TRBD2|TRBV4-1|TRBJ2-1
CASSQEGLAGEQFF
TGCGCCAGCAGCCAAGAGGGACTAGCAGGTGAGCAGTTCTTC
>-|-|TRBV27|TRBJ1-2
CASSPDMRGYTF
TGTGCCAGCAGTCCCGACATGCGCGGCTACACCTTC
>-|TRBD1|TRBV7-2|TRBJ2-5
CASSLQGVLQETQYF
TGTGCCAGCAGCCTACAGGGGGTCCTTCAAGAGACCCAGTACTTC
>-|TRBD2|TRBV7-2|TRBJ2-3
CASSYPSGSMADTQYF
TGTGCCAGCAGCTACCCTAGCGGGAGTATGGCAGATACGCAGTATTTT
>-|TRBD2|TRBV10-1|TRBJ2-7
CASSESGSSYEQYF
TGCGCCAGCAGTGAGAGCGGGAGCTCCTACGAGCAGTACTTC
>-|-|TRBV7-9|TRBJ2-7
CASSSYRVCEQYF
TGTGCCAGCAGCTCGTACCGCGTTTGTGAGCAGTACTTC
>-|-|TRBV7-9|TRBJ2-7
CASSPYGFPYEQYF
TGTGCCAGCAGCCCCTACGGGTTTCCCTACGAGCAGTACTTC
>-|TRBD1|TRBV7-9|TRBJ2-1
CASSLLPGQGLYNEQFF
TGTGCCAGCAGCTTACTACCGGGACAGGGGTTGTACAATGAGCAGTTCTTC
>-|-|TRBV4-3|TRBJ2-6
CASSQDSSSGANVLTF
TGCGCCAGCAGCCAAGATTCCAGCTCTGGGGCCAACGTCCTGACTTTC
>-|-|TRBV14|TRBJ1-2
CASSQIGEAYGYTF
TGTGCCAGCAGCCAGATCGGGGAAGCCTATGGCTACACCTTC
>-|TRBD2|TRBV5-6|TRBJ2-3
CASSLAWLAGEGTDTQYF
TGTGCCAGCAGCTTGGCCTGGCTAGCGGGAGAGGGCACAGATACGCAGTATTTT
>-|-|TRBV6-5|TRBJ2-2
CASRGYRGTGELFF
TGTGCCAGCAGGGGCTACCGAGGCACCGGGGAGCTGTTTTTT
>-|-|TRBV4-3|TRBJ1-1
CASSQQGVNTEAFF
TGCGCCAGCAGCCAACAGGGCGTGAACACTGAAGCTTTCTTT
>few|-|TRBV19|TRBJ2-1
CASSIGTGRPPNEQFF
TGTGCCAGTAGTATAGGGACGGGCCGCCCGCCTAATGAGCAGTTCTTC
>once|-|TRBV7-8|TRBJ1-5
CASRPTGRGSQPQHF
TGTGCCAGCAGGCCAACAGGGAGAGGTTCTCAGCCCCAGCATTTT
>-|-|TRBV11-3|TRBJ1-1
CASSSRRQEANTEAFF
TGTGCCAGCAGCTCCCGCCGACAGGAGGCGAACACTGAAGCTTTCTTT
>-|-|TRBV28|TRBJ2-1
CASAREEKSMQFF
TGTGCCAGCGCTAGAGAAGAGAAATCGATGCAGTTCTTC
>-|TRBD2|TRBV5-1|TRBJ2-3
CASSGLAGPEGVTDTQYF
TGCGCCAGCTCGGGACTAGCGGGACCTGAGGGAGTGACAGATACGCAGTATTTT
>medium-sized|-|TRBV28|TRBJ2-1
CASSSPFAGTPSYNEQFF
TGTGCCAGCAGTTCCCCCTTCGCGGGGACGCCCTCCTACAATGAGCAGTTCTTC
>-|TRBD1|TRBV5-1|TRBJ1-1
CASTQGINTEAFF
TGCGCCAGCACACAGGGGATAAACACTGAAGCTTTCTTT